This TCR beta chain was captured by sequencing in a study of siplizumab effects on memory and regulatory T cells. The method was immunoSEQ multiplex PCR; TCRdb's version includes in-frame clones alone and lacks a portion of them. Altogether about 100,000 clones are present, about 94% being singletons, with the ten largest covering 1% to 1.5%. CDR3 length: 15 amino acids. Looked up from germline, CDR1 is SGHNT and CDR2 is YYREEE (reference sequence). After removal of 2 bases from V and 4 bases from J, the junction contained 5 bases not matched to a gene. The chain carries TRBV5-4 and TRBJ2-5, with 10 positions matching TRBD2. The sequenced sample was non-Treg CD4+ T cells sorted from blood. The receptor was isolated from a human donor in good health. The CDR3 spells CASSFSSGGRETQYF. CDR3 coding DNA: TGTGCCAGCAGCTTTTCTAGCGGGGGACGAGAGACCCAGTACTTC.